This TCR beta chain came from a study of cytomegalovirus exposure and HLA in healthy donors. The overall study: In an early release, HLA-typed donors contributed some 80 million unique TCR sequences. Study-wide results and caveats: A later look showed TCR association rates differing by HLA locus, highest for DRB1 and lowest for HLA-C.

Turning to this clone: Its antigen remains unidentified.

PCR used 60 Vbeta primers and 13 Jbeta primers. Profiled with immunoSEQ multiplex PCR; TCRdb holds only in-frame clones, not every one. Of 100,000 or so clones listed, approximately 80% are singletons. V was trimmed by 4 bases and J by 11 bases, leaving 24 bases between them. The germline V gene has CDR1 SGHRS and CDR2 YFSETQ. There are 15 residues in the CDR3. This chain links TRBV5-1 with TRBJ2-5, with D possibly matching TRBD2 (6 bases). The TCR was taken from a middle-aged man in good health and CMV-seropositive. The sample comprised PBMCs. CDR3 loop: CASSEIPGVGEEQYF. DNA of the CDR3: TGCGCCAGCAGCGAGATCCCGGGGGTGGGGGAAGAGCAGTACTTC.